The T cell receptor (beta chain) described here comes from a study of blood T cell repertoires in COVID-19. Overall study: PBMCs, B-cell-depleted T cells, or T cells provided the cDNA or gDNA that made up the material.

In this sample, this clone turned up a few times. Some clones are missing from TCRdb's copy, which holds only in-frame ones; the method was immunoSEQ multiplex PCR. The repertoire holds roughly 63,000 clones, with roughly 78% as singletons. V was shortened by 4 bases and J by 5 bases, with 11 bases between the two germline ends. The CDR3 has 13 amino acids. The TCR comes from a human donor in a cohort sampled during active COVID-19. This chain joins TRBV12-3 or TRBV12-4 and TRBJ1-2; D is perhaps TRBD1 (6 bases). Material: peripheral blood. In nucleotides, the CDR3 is TGTGCCAGCAGTTCCGTGGGGGCGTATGGCTACACCTTC. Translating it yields CASSSVGAYGYTF.